This T cell receptor (beta chain) is drawn from a study of technical replicates of blood from several donors. Sequencing used immunoSEQ multiplex PCR; TCRdb keeps in-frame clones, though not all of them. The sample lists more than 65,000 clones, less than 97% occurring once. The TCR originated in a human donor in good health. The sequenced sample was T cells isolated from PBMCs.

CDR3 sequence (DNA): TGTGCCAGCAGTTGGGGACAGAGCTATGGCTACACCTTC. Encoded protein: CASSWGQSYGYTF. V is TRBV28 and J is TRBJ1-2, with 7 bases matching TRBD1. Trimming at V came to 4 bases and at J to 4 bases, leaving 3 bases not matched to a gene. The CDR3 length is 13 residues. Germline assignment: CDR1 MDHEN and CDR2 SYDVKM.